The T cell receptor beta chain described here comes from a study of blood T cell repertoires in COVID-19. Study-level background: Researchers got acute and convalescent COVID-19 samples from the United States, Italy and Spain.

The assay was immunoSEQ multiplex PCR, and TCRdb's table has in-frame clones only and misses some. The sample has around 60,000 clones; 80% to 90% are singletons. Sequencing used peripheral blood. The TCR comes from a human donor with active COVID-19. The donor label of this sample is uncertain.

This CDR3 is CASSQVLFLAGRPESDEQYF. The CDR3 nucleotides read TGCGCCAGCAGCCAGGTTCTTTTTCTAGCGGGGAGGCCGGAGAGTGACGAGCAGTACTTC. V is TRBV4-1 and J is TRBJ2-7; 9 bases fit TRBD2. The CDR3 runs to 20 residues. Unmatched junction bases numbered 23, after V lost 3 bases and J lost 5 bases. CDR1 is MGHRA and CDR2 is YSYEKL in the germline V gene.